One sample yielded the 26 T cell receptor beta chains listed below, sequenced in a study of early T cells in non-severe SARS-CoV-2 infection. Via MiXCR, TCRdb re-called the 5' RACE reads, giving one row per CDR3 protein. The table has tens of thousands of distinct CDR3 sequences, 3.5% to 5% seen once. The sample was whole blood. The receptors shown here come from an adult who was a healthcare worker with PCR-confirmed SARS-CoV-2 infection or an uninfected control (not recorded which).

There are many counts of this clonotype. The chain combines TRBV18 with TRBJ1-2; 8 nucleotides line up with TRBD1. The V and J ends lost 0 bases and 5 bases, in that order; junction bases with no gene match: 8. CDR3 length equals 16 residues. Germline lookup yields CDR1 KGHSH and CDR2 LQKENI. The CDR3 spells CASSPPGQGESYGYTF. Written as DNA, the CDR3 is TGTGCCAGCTCACCACCCGGACAGGGAGAATCTTATGGCTACACCTTC.

This clonotype was found many times. The rearrangement joins TRBV9 to TRBJ2-7; D call uncertain. V shed 3 bases and J shed 0 bases, with 10 bases lying between them. Germline CDR1 and CDR2: SGDLS and YYNGEE. CDR3 length: 14 residues. The DNA of the CDR3 is TGTGCCAGCAGCGGGGTAGCTGTCTCCTACGAGCAGTACTTC. Encoded protein: CASSGVAVSYEQYF.

The chain carries TRBV29-1 and TRBJ1-4; unclear D gene. The V gene lost 4 bases and the J gene lost 7 bases, with 7 bases spanning the gap. CDR1 is SQVTM and CDR2 is ANQGSEA in the germline V gene. The CDR3 is made up of 11 amino acids. The CDR3 sequence: CSVAAFEKLFF. The CDR3 nucleotides read TGCAGCGTTGCTGCCTTTGAAAAACTGTTTTTT. The full variable domain, in which reference TRBV29-1 and TRBJ1-4 provide the parts outside the CDR3, is SAVISQKPSRDICQRGTSLTIQCQVDSQVTMMFWYRQQPGQSLTLIATANQGSEATYESGFVIDKFPISRPNLTFSTLTVSNMSPEDSSIYLCSVAAFEKLFFGSGTQLSVL.

The sample holds a few counts of this clonotype. The chain couples TRBV5-5 to TRBJ2-3; D remains ambiguous. Germline assignment: CDR1 SGHKS and CDR2 YYEKEE (reference sequence). The CDR3 consists of 13 residues. V was clipped by 4 bases and J by 6 bases, with 12 bases between them. In DNA form, the CDR3 reads TGTGCCAGCAGCCAACCCCAAGTGGATACGCAGTATTTT. The encoded protein is CASSQPQVDTQYF.

The table lists this clonotype with a few counts. The rearrangement joins TRBV28 to TRBJ1-1; maybe TRBD1 (5 bases). Trimming took 7 bases from V and 7 from J, leaving 10 bases between them. CDR1 and CDR2 (germline): MDHEN, SYDVKM. CDR3 length equals 11 residues. As DNA, the CDR3 is TGTGCCAGCAATGAGGGGATTGAAGCTTTCTTT. This encodes CASNEGIEAFF.

This clonotype ranks as medium-sized. The chain employs TRBV27 and TRBJ1-6; D is perhaps TRBD1 (5 bases). Trimming stripped 2 bases from V and 10 bases from J, with 9 bases between. CDR3 length equals 13 residues. Germline V lookup: CDR1 MNHEY, CDR2 SMNVEV (reference sequence). The CDR3 protein is CASSLGGRSPLHF. CDR3 nucleotide sequence: TGTGCCAGCAGTTTAGGGGGAAGGTCACCCCTCCACTTT.

In its sample, this clonotype was seen many times. The rearrangement uses TRBV7-8 and TRBJ1-6; tentative D call: TRBD1 (6 bases). Germline CDR1 is SGHVS and CDR2 is FQNEAQ. The CDR3 loop spans 14 amino acids. The V and J ends lost 6 bases and 8 bases respectively, with 14 bases between them. This chain's CDR3 is CASRSGAKDSPLHF. CDR3 sequence (DNA): TGTGCCAGCAGATCGGGGGCAAAAGATTCACCCCTCCACTTT.

Many counts were recorded for this clonotype. The chain joins TRBV19 to TRBJ1-4; a possible D gene is TRBD1 (5 bases). Germline CDR1 and CDR2: LNHDA and SQIVND (reference sequence). Deletions cut 10 bases from V and 8 bases from J, with 23 bases between. This CDR3 comprises 15 residues. CDR3 in amino acids: CATKGWWTPTEKLFF. As DNA, the CDR3 is TGTGCCACCAAGGGATGGTGGACACCGACCGAAAAACTGTTTTTT.

This clonotype was detected ten times or more. The V and J genes are TRBV29-1 and TRBJ2-3, with a tentative D call TRBD2 (6 bases). Germline lookup yields CDR1 SQVTM and CDR2 ANQGSEA. This CDR3 contains 17 residues. V dropped 3 bases and J dropped 0 bases, with 19 bases sitting between them. CDR3 sequence (DNA): TGCAGCGTTGAGACTAGAACGTCTGGAATAAGCACAGATACGCAGTATTTT. Encoded protein: CSVETRTSGISTDTQYF.

The chain joins TRBV7-8 to TRBJ1-1, with D uncertain. Germline CDR1 is SGHVS and CDR2 is FQNEAQ. CDR3 length equals 12 residues. V shed 6 bases and J shed 1 base, with 6 bases lying between them. CDR3 region: CASSIGNTEAFF. In DNA form, the CDR3 reads TGTGCCAGCAGTATTGGGAACACTGAAGCTTTCTTT.

This clonotype has a count of ten or more. The CDR3 loop reads CASSLWVGDQPQHF. The CDR3 bases are TGTGCCAGCAGCTTATGGGTGGGGGATCAGCCCCAGCATTTT. This chain uses TRBV7-6 with TRBJ1-5, with a weak D call TRBD1 (5 bases). V was shortened by 2 bases and J by 5 bases, with 10 bases between the two germline ends. Germline CDR1 and CDR2: SGHVS and FNYEAQ. The CDR3 has 14 residues.

The chain combines TRBV7-8 with TRBJ2-3, with TRBD2 identical over 7 bases. V was pared by 4 bases and J by 3 bases, with 13 bases of the junction left unmatched. The CDR3 totals 17 residues. The germline V gene has CDR1 SGHVS and CDR2 FQNEAQ. The CDR3 here is CASSSFRDYGGTDTQYF. As DNA, the CDR3 is TGTGCCAGCAGCTCGTTCCGGGACTATGGGGGGACAGATACGCAGTATTTT.

This clonotype has a count of ten or more. The rearrangement joins TRBV19 to TRBJ2-1; tentatively, D is TRBD2 (6 bases). The CDR3 spans 15 residues. Trimming cost V 5 bases and J 1 base, with 12 bases left between them. The germline CDR1 and CDR2 sequences are LNHDA and SQIVND (reference sequence). CDR3 DNA: TGTGCCAGTAGTGGCGGGGTTCCGTCCTACAATGAGCAGTTCTTC. Translation: CASSGGVPSYNEQFF.

This clonotype was counted many times. The chain links TRBV20-1 to TRBJ2-5; the match to TRBD2 covers 7 bases. V dropped 0 bases and J dropped 1; count of bases not matched to a gene: 2. The germline V gene has CDR1 DFQATT and CDR2 SNEGSKA (reference sequence). The CDR3 runs 14 residues. This CDR3 is CSARDGGGQETQYF. The CDR3 nucleotides read TGCAGTGCTAGAGATGGCGGGGGCCAAGAGACCCAGTACTTC.

In its sample, this clonotype was seen many times. This chain uses TRBV14 with TRBJ2-5; 8 positions agree with TRBD2. Germline CDR1 and CDR2: SGHDN and FVKESK. Trimming at V came to 4 bases and at J to 1 base, leaving 11 bases not matched to a gene. This CDR3 spans 17 amino acids. CDR3 bases: TGTGCCAGCAGCCCCAAACCGAATCTAGCGGGCCAAGAGACCCAGTACTTC. It codes for CASSPKPNLAGQETQYF.

This clonotype was detected many times. The rearrangement links TRBV18 to TRBJ2-7, with D unresolved. The germline V and J ends were trimmed by 3 bases and 3 bases, with 12 bases remaining between them. CDR3 size: 14 residues. Germline CDR1 and CDR2: KGHSH and LQKENI. In DNA form, the CDR3 reads TGTGCCAGCTCACCCCTCGTGGCAGGCTACGAGCAGTACTTC. It encodes CASSPLVAGYEQYF.

There are many counts of this clonotype. The genes are TRBV7-2 and TRBJ2-1; 10 nucleotides agree with TRBD2. V was pared by 4 bases and J by 9 bases, with 9 bases of the junction left unmatched. Germline CDR1 reads SGHTA; CDR2 reads FQGNSA. The CDR3 sequence is 15 residues long. The CDR3 here is CASSSSGGDHVEQFF. The CDR3 DNA sequence: TGTGCCAGCAGCTCCAGCGGGGGGGATCATGTTGAGCAGTTCTTC.

This clonotype appeared a few times. V gene TRBV7-2 combines with J gene TRBJ2-7; D is unclear. Germline CDR1 is SGHTA and CDR2 is FQGNSA. V was trimmed by 0 bases and J by 3 bases, leaving 15 bases between them. The CDR3 sequence is 16 residues long. CDR3 residues: CASSLAYELLNYEQYF. DNA for the CDR3: TGTGCCAGCAGCTTAGCCTACGAACTACTGAACTACGAGCAGTACTTC.

Many counts were recorded for this clonotype. The CDR3 coding sequence is TGCGCCAGCAGCCAACGTCCGGGGGGTAATGAAAAACTGTTTTTT. Translation: CASSQRPGGNEKLFF. This sequence joins TRBV4-3 and TRBJ1-4; possibly TRBD1 for D (5 bases). The V gene lost 2 bases and the J gene lost 4 bases, with 11 bases spanning the gap. CDR1 is LGHNA, CDR2 YSLEER, per germline. CDR3 length equals 15 residues.

V is TRBV2 and J is TRBJ1-5; 9 bases match TRBD1. V was clipped by 6 bases and J by 5 bases; unmatched bases: 5. Germline V gene data show CDR1 as SNHLY and CDR2 as FYNNEI. The CDR3 is made up of 14 amino acids. The CDR3 DNA follows: TGTGCCAGCAGCCAGGACAGGGGCGATCAGCCCCAGCATTTT. Protein product: CASSQDRGDQPQHF.

This clonotype has ten or more counts. This chain links TRBV5-5 with TRBJ1-1; D is undetermined. Germline CDR1 reads SGHKS; CDR2 reads YYEKEE (reference sequence). CDR3 size: 14 residues. V was clipped by 0 bases and J by 5 bases, with 11 bases between them. In DNA, the CDR3 is TGTGCCAGCAGCTTGGGGGTTGTAGAAACTGAAGCTTTCTTT. Translating gives CASSLGVVETEAFF.

At least ten counts were recorded for this clonotype. J is TRBJ1-6 and V is TRBV6-5; the match to TRBD1 covers 10 bases. The CDR3 is 16 residues long. Germline V gives CDR1 MNHEY, CDR2 SVGAGI. The junction had 1 base not matched to a gene; V was cut back by 2 bases and J by 3 bases. In DNA form, the CDR3 reads TGTGCCAGCAGTTACCGGACAGGGGGCTATAATTCACCCCTCCACTTT. The encoded protein is CASSYRTGGYNSPLHF.

This clonotype was detected many times. The V gene is TRBV12-3 or TRBV12-4, the J gene TRBJ2-1; no clear D gene. V was cut by 5 bases and J by 5 bases, with 13 bases left in between. The CDR3 length is 14 residues. The CDR3 loop is CASSELVPNNEQFF. In DNA, the CDR3 is TGTGCCAGCAGTGAATTAGTCCCCAACAATGAGCAGTTCTTC.

This clonotype was counted many times. The chain combines TRBV12-3 or TRBV12-4 with TRBJ2-3; 7 nucleotides agree with TRBD2. The trim removed 3 bases at V and 5 bases at J, leaving 8 bases unmatched. The CDR3 is 15 residues long. The CDR3 DNA reads TGTGCCAGCAGTTTCCTCGGGGGGTCCAGAGATACGCAGTATTTT. This translates into CASSFLGGSRDTQYF.

This sequence joins TRBV6-5 and TRBJ1-1; weak D call: TRBD1 (5 bases). CDR1 is MNHEY, CDR2 SVGAGI, per germline. V lost 2 bases to trimming and J lost 4 bases, with 11 bases between them. This CDR3 has 14 residues. The CDR3 DNA is TGTGCCAGCAGTTACGGGGCCGGGGGCACTGAAGCTTTCTTT. Its translation: CASSYGAGGTEAFF.

This clonotype counts as medium-sized. The chain joins TRBV7-3 to TRBJ2-1, with TRBD2 matching over 9 bases. Germline trimming cut 5 bases from V and 2 bases from J; bases unmatched to any gene: 4. The CDR3 spans 15 residues. Germline CDR1 and CDR2: SGHTA and FQGTGA. The CDR3 bases are TGTGCCAGCAGCCTGACTAGCGGAACCTACAATGAGCAGTTCTTC. Translating gives CASSLTSGTYNEQFF.